Shown below are 8 T cell receptor beta chains from a single sample sequenced in a study of blood T cell repertoires in COVID-19. TCRdb keeps only in-frame clones here, not all; method: immunoSEQ multiplex PCR. The data contain roughly 350,000 clones, around nine tenths of them singletons. Sequencing was carried out using peripheral blood. These receptors all come from an older woman with COVID-19, enrolled during active disease.

This clone was detected only once. This chain links TRBV15 with TRBJ2-7; possible D gene TRBD2, 6 bases. V lost 5 bases, J lost 2 bases, and 22 bases lay in between. Germline V gene lookup returns CDR1 LNHNV and CDR2 YYDKDF (reference sequence). The CDR3 has 17 amino acids. The CDR3 DNA reads as TGTGCCACCAGCGGGGGGAATGGGCCGGTGGGAACCTACGAGCAGTACTTC. Translated: CATSGGNGPVGTYEQYF.

V and J are TRBV3-1 (or the pseudogene TRBV3-2) and TRBJ1-1, with 7 bases identical to TRBD1. Trimming removed 2 bases from V and 8 bases from J; junction bases left unmatched: 2. The CDR3 consists of 12 residues. Germline values: CDR1 LGHDT, CDR2 YNNKEL (reference sequence). This CDR3 is CASSQSGGEAFF. The CDR3 DNA reads TGTGCCAGCAGCCAATCAGGGGGGGAAGCTTTCTTT.

The chain couples TRBV23-1 to TRBJ2-7; perhaps TRBD1 as D (5 bases). TRBV23-1 carries the ORF label, with uncertain function. The CDR3 extends over 12 amino acids. V lost 3 bases to trimming and J lost 5 bases, with 8 bases between them. DNA of the CDR3: TGCGCCAGCAGTCAGCCAGGGAACGAGCAGTACTTC. It codes for CASSQPGNEQYF.

J is TRBJ1-2 and V is TRBV24-1, with D unclear. V was shortened by 0 bases and J by 8 bases, with 15 bases between the two germline ends. This CDR3 region has 15 residues. Germline V gene lookup returns CDR1 KGHDR and CDR2 SFDVKD. The CDR3 spells CATSDLKGGSSGYTF. The CDR3 DNA reads TGTGCCACCAGTGATTTGAAGGGTGGATCTAGCGGCTACACCTTC.

This clone was seen only once. The chain couples TRBV19 to TRBJ1-5; 7 nucleotides agree with TRBD1. CDR3 length: 13 amino acids. V dropped 6 bases and J dropped 5; count of bases not matched to a gene: 4. Germline V gene data show CDR1 as LNHDA and CDR2 as SQIVND (reference sequence). The CDR3 reads CASSSDRDQPQHF. The CDR3 DNA reads as TGTGCCAGTAGCTCTGACAGGGATCAGCCCCAGCATTTT.

The rearrangement joins TRBV5-1 to TRBJ2-5; weak D call: TRBD2 (5 bases). The CDR3 has 14 residues. Germline assignment: CDR1 SGHRS and CDR2 YFSETQ. V lost 0 bases to trimming and J lost 4 bases, with 10 bases between them. The CDR3 region is CASSLGRGTETQYF. In DNA form, the CDR3 reads TGCGCCAGCAGCTTGGGTCGGGGTACAGAGACCCAGTACTTC.

The sample holds one count of this clone. The chain employs TRBV10-2 and TRBJ2-3, with 8 nucleotides matching TRBD1. Germline V CDR1 and CDR2: WSHSY, SAAADI. Trimming removed 4 bases from V and 0 bases from J; junction bases left unmatched: 3. The CDR3 length is 15 residues. The CDR3 protein is CASSGQGQSTDTQYF. CDR3 in DNA: TGCGCCAGCAGTGGACAGGGGCAAAGCACAGATACGCAGTATTTT.

V is TRBV7-2 and J is TRBJ1-2, with a tentative D call TRBD1 (5 bases). The CDR3 has 14 residues. Germline-derived CDR1 and CDR2 are SGHTA and FQGNSA. Between the trimmed V and J ends, which lost 5 bases and 2 bases, there was a span of 12 bases. The CDR3 reads CASSLRQTNYGYTF. CDR3 nucleotide sequence: TGTGCCAGCAGCCTACGACAGACAAACTATGGCTACACCTTC.